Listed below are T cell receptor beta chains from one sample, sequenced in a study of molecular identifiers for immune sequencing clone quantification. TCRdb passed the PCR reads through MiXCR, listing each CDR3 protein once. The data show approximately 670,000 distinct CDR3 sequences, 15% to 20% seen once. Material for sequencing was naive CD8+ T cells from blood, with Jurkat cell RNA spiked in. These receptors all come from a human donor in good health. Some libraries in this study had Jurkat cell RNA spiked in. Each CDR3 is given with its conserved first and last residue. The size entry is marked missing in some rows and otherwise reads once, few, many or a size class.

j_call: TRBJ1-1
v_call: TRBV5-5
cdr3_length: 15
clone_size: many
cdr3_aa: CASSYRTETNTEAFF

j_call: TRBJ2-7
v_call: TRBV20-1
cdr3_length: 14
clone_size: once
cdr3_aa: CSARDGANPYEQYF

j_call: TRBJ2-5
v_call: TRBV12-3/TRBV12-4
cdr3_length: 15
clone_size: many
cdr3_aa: CASSFVAGASETQYF

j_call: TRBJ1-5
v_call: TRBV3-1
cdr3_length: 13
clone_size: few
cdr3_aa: CASSQGAGQPQHF

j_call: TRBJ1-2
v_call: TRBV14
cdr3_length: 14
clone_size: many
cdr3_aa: CASSHQGSNYGYTF

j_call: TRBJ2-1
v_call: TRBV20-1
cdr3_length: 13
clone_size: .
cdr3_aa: CSARDRFYNEQFF

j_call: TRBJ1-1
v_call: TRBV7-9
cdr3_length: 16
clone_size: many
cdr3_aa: CASSESGNTGSFEAFF

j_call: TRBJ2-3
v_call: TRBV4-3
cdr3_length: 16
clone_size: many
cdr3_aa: CASSQSLGPSTDTQYF

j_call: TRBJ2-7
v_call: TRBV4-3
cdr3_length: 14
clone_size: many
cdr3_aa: CASSQEDRGYEQYF

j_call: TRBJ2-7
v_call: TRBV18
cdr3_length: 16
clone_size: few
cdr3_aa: CATSPGLAVSSYEQYF

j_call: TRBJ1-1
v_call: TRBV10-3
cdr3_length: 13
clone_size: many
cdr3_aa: CAIADRGDTEAFF

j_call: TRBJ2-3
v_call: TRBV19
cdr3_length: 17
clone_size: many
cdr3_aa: CASSIELAGGLGDTQYF

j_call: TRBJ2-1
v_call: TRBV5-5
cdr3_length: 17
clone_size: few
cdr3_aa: CASSAGTSGPSYNEQFF

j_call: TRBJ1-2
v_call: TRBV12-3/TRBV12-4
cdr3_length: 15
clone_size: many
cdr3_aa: CASSGHRVQVYGYTF

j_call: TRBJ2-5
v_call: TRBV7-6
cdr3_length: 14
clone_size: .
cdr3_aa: CASSLAKFQETQCF

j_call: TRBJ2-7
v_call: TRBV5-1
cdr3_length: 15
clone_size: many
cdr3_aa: CASSLGQGSVYEQYF

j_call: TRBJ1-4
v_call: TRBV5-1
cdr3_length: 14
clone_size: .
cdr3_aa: CASSNLQGDEKLFF

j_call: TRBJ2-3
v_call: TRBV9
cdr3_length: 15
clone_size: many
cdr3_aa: CASSVDRQGADTQYF

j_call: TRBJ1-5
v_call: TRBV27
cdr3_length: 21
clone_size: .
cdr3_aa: CASRNPSRDRGSRVGNQPQHF

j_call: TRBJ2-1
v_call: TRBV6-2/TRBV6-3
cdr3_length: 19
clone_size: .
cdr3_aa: CASSPWAGPRDSYYNEQFF

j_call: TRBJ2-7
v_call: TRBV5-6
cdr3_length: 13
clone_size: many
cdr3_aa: CASSSSDSYEQYF

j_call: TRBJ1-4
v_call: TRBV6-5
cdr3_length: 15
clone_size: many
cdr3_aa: CASSYSPLGGEKLFF

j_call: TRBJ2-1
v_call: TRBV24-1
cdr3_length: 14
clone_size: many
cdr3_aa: CATRTGVGGDEQFF

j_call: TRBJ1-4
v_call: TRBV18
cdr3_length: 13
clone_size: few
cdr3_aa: CASSPISQRVLFF

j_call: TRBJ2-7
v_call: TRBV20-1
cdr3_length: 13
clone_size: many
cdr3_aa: CSATPGAPLEQYF

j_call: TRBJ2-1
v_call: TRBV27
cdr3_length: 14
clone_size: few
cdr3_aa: CASSLAGRSNEQFF

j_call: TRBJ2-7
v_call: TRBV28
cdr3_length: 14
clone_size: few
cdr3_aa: CASSLNGRGVEQYF

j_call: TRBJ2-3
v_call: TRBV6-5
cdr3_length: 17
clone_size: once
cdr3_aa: CASSLETSGRVTDTQYF

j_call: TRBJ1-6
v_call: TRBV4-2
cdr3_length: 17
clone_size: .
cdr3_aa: CASSQAVRGQYNSPLHF

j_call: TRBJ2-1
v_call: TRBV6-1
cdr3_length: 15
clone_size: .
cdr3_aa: CASSRLAGPYNEQFF

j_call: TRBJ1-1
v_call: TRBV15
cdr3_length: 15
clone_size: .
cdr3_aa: CATSNPITGTEKAFF

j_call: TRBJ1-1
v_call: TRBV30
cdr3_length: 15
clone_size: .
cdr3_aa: CAWSPGTGVHGGAFF

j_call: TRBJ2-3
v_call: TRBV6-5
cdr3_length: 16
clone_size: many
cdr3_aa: CASSYWHGRDTDTQYF

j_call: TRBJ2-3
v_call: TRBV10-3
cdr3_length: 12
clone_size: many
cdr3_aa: CAISESPDTQYF

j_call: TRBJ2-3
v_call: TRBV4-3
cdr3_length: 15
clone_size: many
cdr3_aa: CASSPSQIGTDTQYF

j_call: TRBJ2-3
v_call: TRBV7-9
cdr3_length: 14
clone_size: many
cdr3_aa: CASSLRPPADTQYF

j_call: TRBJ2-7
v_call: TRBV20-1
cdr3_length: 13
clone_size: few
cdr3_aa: CSARDGTGVEQYF

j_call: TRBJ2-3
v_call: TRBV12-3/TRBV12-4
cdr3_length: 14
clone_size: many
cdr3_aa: CASRRTDSTDTQYF

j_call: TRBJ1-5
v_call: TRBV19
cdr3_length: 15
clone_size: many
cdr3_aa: CASSIGAVSNQPQHF

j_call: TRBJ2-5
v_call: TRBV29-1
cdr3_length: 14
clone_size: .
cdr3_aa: CSVGGAGRLETQYF

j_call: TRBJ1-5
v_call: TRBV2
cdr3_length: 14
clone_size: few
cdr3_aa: CASSGMGGDQPQHF

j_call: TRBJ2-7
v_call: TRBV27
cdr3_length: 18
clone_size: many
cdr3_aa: CASSLLVLGTRGNYEQYF

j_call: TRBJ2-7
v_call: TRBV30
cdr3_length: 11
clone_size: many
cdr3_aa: CAWSIGGEQYF

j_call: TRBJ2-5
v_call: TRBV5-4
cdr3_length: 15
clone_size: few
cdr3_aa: CASSLNGRLQETQYF

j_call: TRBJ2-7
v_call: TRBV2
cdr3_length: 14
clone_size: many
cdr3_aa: CASSEASITYEQYF

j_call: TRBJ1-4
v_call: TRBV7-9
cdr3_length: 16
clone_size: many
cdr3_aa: CASSLDRGLYNEKLFF

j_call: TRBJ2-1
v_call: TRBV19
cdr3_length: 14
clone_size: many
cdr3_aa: CASSHGGSYNEQFF

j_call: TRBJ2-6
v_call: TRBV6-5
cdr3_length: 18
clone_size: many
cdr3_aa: CASSYGVGGSSGANVLTF

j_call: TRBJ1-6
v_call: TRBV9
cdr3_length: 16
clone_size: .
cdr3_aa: CASSGGSGTSNSPLHF

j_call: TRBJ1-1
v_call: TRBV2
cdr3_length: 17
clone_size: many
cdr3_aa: CASTLRGTVVMNTEAFF

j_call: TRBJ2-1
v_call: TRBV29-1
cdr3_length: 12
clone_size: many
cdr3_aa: CSVDVDSGEQFF

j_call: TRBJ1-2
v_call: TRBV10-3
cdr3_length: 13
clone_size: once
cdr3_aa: CAISETGYYGYTF

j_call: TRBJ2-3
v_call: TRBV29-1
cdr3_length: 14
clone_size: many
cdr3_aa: CSVAKAGYTDTQYF